The entry below describes one T cell receptor beta chain. Its cognate antigen is unknown. Profiling relied on immunoSEQ multiplex PCR, and the TCRdb table lists in-frame clones only, not all of them. Counted here are 150,000 or so clones, about 80% occurring once; the ten biggest clones make up 9.5% to 15%. The CDR3 has 12 amino acids. Germline-derived CDR1 and CDR2 are KGHSH and LQKENI. Trimming took 1 base from V and 4 from J, leaving 3 bases between them. The source of the sample is a study of cytotoxic CD8 clonotypes in ibrutinib-treated CLL. Study background: There were roughly 10 relapsed/refractory patients and about 15 treatment-naive patients, and around 17 were IGHV unmutated. The study's findings and limits: There were few public clonotypes, and on treatment they contracted or stayed stable. Baseline clonality exceeded age-matched healthy donors and tracked circulating CD8+ T-cell counts.

The J gene is TRBJ2-3, the V gene TRBV18; D unclear. The receptor was derived from a human donor with chronic lymphocytic leukemia. The material was PBMCs, obtained after 12 months of ibrutinib treatment. Written as DNA, the CDR3 is TGTGCCAGCTCACCACTGCCAGATACGCAGTATTTT. This sequence encodes CASSPLPDTQYF.